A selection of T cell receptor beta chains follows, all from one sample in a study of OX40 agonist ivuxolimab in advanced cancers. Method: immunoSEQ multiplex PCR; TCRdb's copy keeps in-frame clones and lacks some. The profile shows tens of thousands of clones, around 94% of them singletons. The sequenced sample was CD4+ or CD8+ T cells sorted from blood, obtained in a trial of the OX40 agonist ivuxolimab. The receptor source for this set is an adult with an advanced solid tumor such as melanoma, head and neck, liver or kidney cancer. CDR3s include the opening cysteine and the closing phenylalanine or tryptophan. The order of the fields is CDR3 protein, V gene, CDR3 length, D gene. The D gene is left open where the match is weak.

CASSQEVAGGDEQYF TRBV4-1 15 TRBD2
CASSLSSGSSYEQYF TRBV5-4 15 TRBD2
CASSLFAGPQANTGELFF TRBV4-1 18 NA
CASSPGRANTEAFF TRBV5-1 14 NA
CASSAGANVLTF TRBV7-9 12 NA
CASSPRLAGVSDTQYF TRBV7-8 16 TRBD2
CAISVGAGNTEAFF TRBV10-3 14 NA
CASSLAQVYEQYF TRBV7-9 13 NA
CASSQITGAGTEAFF TRBV4-2 15 TRBD1
CAWSSRGRPGEQYF TRBV30 14 NA
CASSPSRGVYEQYF TRBV4-1 14 NA
CASSPRQANTEAFF TRBV9 14 NA
CASSLATIPEAFF TRBV7-9 13 NA
CASSAPKGGTSAEKLFF TRBV19 17 NA
CASSPRTMANEKLFF TRBV7-3 15 NA
CAMGPGQGAYEQYF TRBV10-3 14 TRBD1
CASEGLETEAFF TRBV7-9 12 NA
CASSQDGGQVFSYEQYF TRBV14 17 NA
CASSLDPGGSYNEQFF TRBV11-2 16 TRBD2
CASSTPWGETQYF TRBV9 13 NA
CAMDTGDSNQPQHF TRBV10-3 14 TRBD1
CASSFLADSTDTQYF TRBV7-2 15 TRBD2
CASSQDRVGGSYEQYF TRBV4-3 16 NA
CASSLDPGGNEQFF TRBV11-3 14 NA
CASSFTQESYQPQHF TRBV7-2 15 NA
CASSQAPPGVSSYEQYF TRBV4-1 17 NA
CATQGGGPHNEQFF TRBV7-9 14 NA
CASSLGRDEKLFF TRBV7-9 13 NA
CASSLGQDEQYF TRBV27 12 NA
CATSRDRDGYQPQHF TRBV15 15 TRBD1
CASSPGTGSTGELFF TRBV11-2 15 NA
CASSWTGDTEAFF TRBV6-5 13 NA
CASSQGTEFYEQYF TRBV4-1 14 NA
CASSLDIRNEQFF TRBV28 13 NA
CASSLGLYEQYF TRBV5-4 12 NA
CASSAGTGDTGELFF TRBV7-9 15 TRBD1
CASSFSGGSYEQYF TRBV13 14 NA
CASSLTENTEAFF TRBV27 13 NA
CASSVRGTGELFF TRBV9 13 NA
CASGRNPLEGLITEAFF TRBV12-5 17 NA
CASSDTGNSYEQYF TRBV6-4 14 NA
CASSQLQVTMGYEQYF TRBV4-1 16 NA
CASTGTGLNTEAFF TRBV11-2 14 NA
CASSPPRDSYNEQFF TRBV7-8 15 NA
CASSLKREQFF TRBV27 11 NA
CASSLGRAGELFF TRBV27 13 TRBD2
CASSQERGANYGYTF TRBV4-3 15 NA
CASSLGFGRQETQYF TRBV7-3 15 NA
CASSGSGNQPQHF TRBV19 13 NA
CAISERDGQFYGYTF TRBV10-3 15 NA
CASRPAGVDEQYF TRBV5-6 13 TRBD2
CASSSGTDYEQYF TRBV27 13 NA
CASSPGVGESYNEQFF TRBV7-9 16 NA
CASSQGEGTYEQYF TRBV4-3 14 TRBD2
CASSPLNMDRAYNEQFF TRBV7-6 17 TRBD1
CASSLVSGQPQHF TRBV7-9 13 NA
CASSQEGRAQSEQYF TRBV4-1 15 NA
CASSFTWGDEKLFF TRBV27 14 NA
CASSPFDGVREQYF TRBV7-9 14 NA
CASSIGQGNTEAFF TRBV19 14 TRBD1